This T cell receptor (beta chain) stems from a study of CD8 T cells in ankylosing spondylitis. Study-wide points: Matched synovial fluid from ankylosing spondylitis patients was reported to be enriched for disease-linked clones.

TCRdb passed the 5' RACE reads through MiXCR, listing each CDR3 protein once. Seen here are under 250,000 distinct CDR3 sequences, roughly 32% observed once, and the top ten hold approximately 4.6%. V was trimmed by 4 bases and J by 9 bases, leaving 16 bases between them. The CDR3 spans 14 residues. CDR1 and CDR2 (germline): MGHRA, YSYEKL. Regarding this clonotype: What it binds is not known.

The chain uses TRBV4-1 and TRBJ2-1; D tentatively reads TRBD1 or TRBD2 (5 bases each). The specimen was blood, either unsorted or a sorted T cell fraction (not recorded which). The source is a male donor with ankylosing spondylitis or in good health (not recorded which). The CDR3 here is CASSRGTDAGEQFF. The CDR3 DNA reads TGCGCCAGCAGCCGGGGGACGGATGCGGGTGAGCAGTTCTTC.